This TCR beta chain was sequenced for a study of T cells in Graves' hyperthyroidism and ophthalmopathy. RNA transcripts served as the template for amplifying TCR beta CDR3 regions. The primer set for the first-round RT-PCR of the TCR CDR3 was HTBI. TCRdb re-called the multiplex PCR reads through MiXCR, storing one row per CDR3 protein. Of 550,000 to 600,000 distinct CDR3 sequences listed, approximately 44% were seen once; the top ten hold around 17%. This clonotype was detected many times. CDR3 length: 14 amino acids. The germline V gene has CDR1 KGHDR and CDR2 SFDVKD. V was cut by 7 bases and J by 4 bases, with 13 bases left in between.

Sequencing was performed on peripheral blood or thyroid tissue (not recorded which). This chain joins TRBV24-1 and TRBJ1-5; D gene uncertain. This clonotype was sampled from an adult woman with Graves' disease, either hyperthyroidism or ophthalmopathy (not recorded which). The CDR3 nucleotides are TGTGCCACCAGCCGGGCAGCCCCTAATCAGCCCCAGCATTTT. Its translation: CATSRAAPNQPQHF.